This T cell receptor (beta chain) emerged from a study of T cells in Graves' hyperthyroidism and ophthalmopathy. Study-level results: Ophthalmopathy, as predicted by the model, came a median roughly 6.5 months after the prediction.

This clonotype was found many times. Antigen: not known. What was amplified from RNA transcripts were TCR beta CDR3 regions. First-round RT-PCR targeting the TCR CDR3 was performed with the HTBI primer set. Via MiXCR, TCRdb re-called the multiplex PCR reads, giving one row per CDR3 protein. The sample has about 380,000 distinct CDR3 sequences, less than 20% seen once. Diagnostic decisions used clinical symptoms, serum thyroxine and TRAb, thyroid ultrasound and orbital computed tomography. CDR3 length: 13 amino acids. Trimming left V 3 bases short and J 7 bases short, with 10 bases between. The clonotype originates from a young man with Graves' ophthalmopathy. The chain has TRBV12-3 or TRBV12-4 and TRBJ1-5; D is unresolved. Sequenced sample: blood. DNA of the CDR3: TGTGCCAGCAGTTTCCAGCCGAGCCAGCCCCAGCATTTT. This sequence encodes CASSFQPSQPQHF.